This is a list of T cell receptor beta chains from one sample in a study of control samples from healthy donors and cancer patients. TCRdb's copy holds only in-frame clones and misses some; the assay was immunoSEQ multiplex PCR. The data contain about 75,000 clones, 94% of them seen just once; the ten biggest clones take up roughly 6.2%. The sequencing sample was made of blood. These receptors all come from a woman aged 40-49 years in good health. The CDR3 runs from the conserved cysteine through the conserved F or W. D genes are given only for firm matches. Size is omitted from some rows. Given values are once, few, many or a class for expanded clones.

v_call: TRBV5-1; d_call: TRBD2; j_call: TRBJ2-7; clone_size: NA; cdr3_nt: TGCGCCAGCAGCCAAAGCGGGAGGGCCGGGGAGCAGTACTTC; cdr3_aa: CASSQSGRAGEQYF
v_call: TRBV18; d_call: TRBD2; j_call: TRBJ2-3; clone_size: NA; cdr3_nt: TGTGCCAGCTCGCCGACTAGCCAGACTAGCACAGATACGCAGTATTTT; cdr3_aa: CASSPTSQTSTDTQYF
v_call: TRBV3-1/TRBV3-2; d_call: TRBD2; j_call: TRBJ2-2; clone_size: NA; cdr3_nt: TGTGCCAGCGTGGCGGGAGAGGTGGAAACCGGGGAGCTGTTTTTT; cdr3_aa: CASVAGEVETGELFF
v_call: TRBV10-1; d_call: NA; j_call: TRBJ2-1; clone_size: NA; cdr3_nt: TGCGCCAGCAGTGCCAGGAATAGCTACAATGAGCAGTTCTTC; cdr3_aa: CASSARNSYNEQFF
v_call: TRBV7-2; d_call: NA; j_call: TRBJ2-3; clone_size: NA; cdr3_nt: TGTGCCAGCAGTTCGCAGGGTGCAGGTACGCAGTATTTT; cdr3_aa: CASSSQGAGTQYF
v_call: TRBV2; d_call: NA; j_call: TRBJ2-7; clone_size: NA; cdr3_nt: TGTGCCAGCAGTGAGCGGGGGCGATCCTACGAGCAGTACTTC; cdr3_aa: CASSERGRSYEQYF
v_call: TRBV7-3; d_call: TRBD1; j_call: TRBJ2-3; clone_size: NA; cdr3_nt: TGTGCCAGCAGCTTCCCAACAGGACAGGGAGGCACAGATACGCAGTATTTT; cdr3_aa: CASSFPTGQGGTDTQYF
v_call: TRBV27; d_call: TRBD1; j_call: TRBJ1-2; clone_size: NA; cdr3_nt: TGTGCCAGCAGTTTGGCCTGGGGGACAGGGTCCCTTTATGGCTACACCTTC; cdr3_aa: CASSLAWGTGSLYGYTF
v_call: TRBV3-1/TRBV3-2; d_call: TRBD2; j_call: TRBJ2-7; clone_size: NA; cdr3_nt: TGTGCCAGCAGCCATGGGACTAGCGTCTCCTACGAGCAGTACTTC; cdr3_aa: CASSHGTSVSYEQYF
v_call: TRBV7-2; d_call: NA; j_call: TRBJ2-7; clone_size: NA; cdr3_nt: TGTGCCAGCAGCTTAGCAGGTGGAGGGAACTTCTACGAGCAGTACTTC; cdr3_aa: CASSLAGGGNFYEQYF
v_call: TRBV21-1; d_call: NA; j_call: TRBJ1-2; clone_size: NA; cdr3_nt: TGTGCCAGCAGCAAAGCCGACAGGGTGCACTATGGCTACACCTTC; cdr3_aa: CASSKADRVHYGYTF
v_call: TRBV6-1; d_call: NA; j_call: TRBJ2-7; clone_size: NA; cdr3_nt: TGTGCCAGCAGTGAAGCGAGGACAGTCAGCTCCTACGAGCAGTACTTC; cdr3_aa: CASSEARTVSSYEQYF
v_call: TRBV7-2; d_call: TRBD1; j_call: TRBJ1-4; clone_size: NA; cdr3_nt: TGTGCCAGCAGCCGGGACAGGGTCTCTGAAAAACTGTTTTTT; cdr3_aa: CASSRDRVSEKLFF
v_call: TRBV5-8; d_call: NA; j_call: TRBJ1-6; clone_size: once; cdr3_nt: TGTGCCAGCAGCTTAAGCGTTCGGCACGGCCTGCCGTCCCTCCACTTT; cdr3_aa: CASSLSVRHGLPSLHF
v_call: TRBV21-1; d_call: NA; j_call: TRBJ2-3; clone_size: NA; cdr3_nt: TGTGCCAGCAGCAGAAGTAAGAGGGAGGGAAGCACAGATACGCAGTATTTT; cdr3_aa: CASSRSKREGSTDTQYF
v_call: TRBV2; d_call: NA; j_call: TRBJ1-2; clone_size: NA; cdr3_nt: TGTGCCAGCAAAGGGAACAACTATGGCTACACCTTC; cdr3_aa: CASKGNNYGYTF
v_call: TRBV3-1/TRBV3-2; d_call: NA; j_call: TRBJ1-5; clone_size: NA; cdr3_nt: TGTGCCAGCAGCCAAGAGAATAGCAATCAGCCCCAGCATTTT; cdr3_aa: CASSQENSNQPQHF
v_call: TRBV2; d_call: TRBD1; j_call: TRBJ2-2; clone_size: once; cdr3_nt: TGTGCCAGCATAAGTGACAGGGCTAACACCGGGGAGCTGTTTTTT; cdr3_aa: CASISDRANTGELFF
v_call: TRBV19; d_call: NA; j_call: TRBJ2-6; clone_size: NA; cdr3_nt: TGTGCCAGTAGCGTAAGCTCTGGGGCCAACGTCCTGACTTTC; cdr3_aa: CASSVSSGANVLTF
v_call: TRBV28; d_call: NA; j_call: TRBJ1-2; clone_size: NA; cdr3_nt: TGTGCCAGCAGTGGGTGGGGGGCAGGTGGCTACACCTTC; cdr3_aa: CASSGWGAGGYTF
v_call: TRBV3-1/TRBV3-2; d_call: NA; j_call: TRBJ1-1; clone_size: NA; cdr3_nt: TGTGCCAGCAGCCAACCGGGGTTTAACACTGAAGCTTTCTTT; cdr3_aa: CASSQPGFNTEAFF
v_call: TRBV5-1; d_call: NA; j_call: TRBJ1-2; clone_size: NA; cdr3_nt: TGCGCCAGCAGGTTGGGGAGGGCGGACTATGGCTACACCTTC; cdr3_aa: CASRLGRADYGYTF
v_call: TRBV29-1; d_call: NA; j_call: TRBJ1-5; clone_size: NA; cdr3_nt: TGCAGCGTTGGAGCAGGGGTTGATCAGCCCCAGCATTTT; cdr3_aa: CSVGAGVDQPQHF
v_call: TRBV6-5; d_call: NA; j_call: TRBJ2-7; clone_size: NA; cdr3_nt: TGTGCCAGCAGTTACTATAGCGGTTCCTACGAGCAGTACTTC; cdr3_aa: CASSYYSGSYEQYF
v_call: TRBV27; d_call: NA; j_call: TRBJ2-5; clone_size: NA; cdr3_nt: TGTGCCAGCAGTTTATGGGGCTACCAAGAGACCCAGTACTTC; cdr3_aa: CASSLWGYQETQYF
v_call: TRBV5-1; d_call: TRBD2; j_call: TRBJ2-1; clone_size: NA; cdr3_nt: TGCGCCAGCTTTCCCGGGACTAGCGGGACCGGGCAGTTCTTC; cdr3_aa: CASFPGTSGTGQFF
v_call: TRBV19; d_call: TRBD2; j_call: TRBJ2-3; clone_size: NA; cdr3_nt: TGTGCCAGTAGTTCGGGACTAGCGGGCAGCACAGATACGCAGTATTTT; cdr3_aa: CASSSGLAGSTDTQYF
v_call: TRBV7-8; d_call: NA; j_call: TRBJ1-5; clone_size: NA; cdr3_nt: TGTGCCAGCAGCTCCGGAGGACAGTACAATCAGCCCCAGCATTTT; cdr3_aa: CASSSGGQYNQPQHF